What follows is one TCR beta chain and its context. Its antigen remains unidentified. Amplification used 60 Vbeta primers and 13 Jbeta primers. Assay: immunoSEQ multiplex PCR; the TCRdb copy retains only in-frame clones and omits some. The table includes 110,000 to 150,000 clones, about two thirds detected once. This specimen belongs to a study of cytomegalovirus exposure and HLA in healthy donors. Regarding the study as a whole: One variant, a missense change in DCLRE1C, was linked in a later analysis to TCR beta V- and J-gene trimming. It was confirmed in vitro that a few of the CMV-associated chains were specific for CMV antigens. Most of the TCR beta V segments (in an earlier analysis) were productive either about 90% or about 30% of the time. In a later analysis, at a false discovery rate of 0.05, fewer than 20,000 TCR beta sequences matched HLA alleles.

This CDR3 has 16 amino acids. The germline V and J ends were trimmed by 5 bases and 7 bases, with 20 bases remaining between them. Germline loops: CDR1 SGHTA, CDR2 FQGTGA. Sequencing was done on a sample of PBMCs. This sequence joins TRBV7-3 and TRBJ2-2, with a weak D call TRBD2 (5 bases). This clonotype was obtained from a man between 60 and 75 years old in good health and CMV-seronegative. The CDR3 DNA reads as TGTGCCAGCAGCCGAGGGTCGGATTCGGGTCACGGGGAGCTGTTTTTT. Protein: CASSRGSDSGHGELFF.